The TCR beta chain under discussion was sequenced for a study of neurological immune-mediated disorders. Study-wide points: None of the CDR3 amino acid sequences of expanded clones recurred across subjects, suggesting private repertoires in all groups. Levels of TCR clonal expansion peaked in HTLV-1-associated myelopathy and reached their lowest in multiple sclerosis, under those of healthy controls.

This clonotype was observed a few times. Its target is unknown. This CDR3 region has 15 residues. Germline lookup yields CDR1 KGHSH and CDR2 LQKENI. V gave up 6 bases and J gave up 1 base; unmatched junction bases: 5. One entry per CDR3 protein results from TCRdb running MiXCR on the 5' RACE reads. The table shows just under 40,000 distinct CDR3 sequences, with 6.5% to 7.5% occurring only once. Libraries from sorted cells each used 800,000 to 1,000,000 CD4+ or CD8+ T cells. The sample comprised CD4+ T cells from blood. The clonotype comes from a man aged 50-60 years in good health. The rearrangement joins TRBV18 to TRBJ2-2, with 7 bases fitting TRBD1. CDR3 in amino acids: CASSLRTGNTGELFF. Here the CDR3 DNA reads TGTGCCAGCTCGCTAAGGACAGGGAACACCGGGGAGCTGTTTTTT. The whole variable domain, remainder taken from reference TRBV18 and TRBJ2-2, is NAGVMQNPRHLVRRRGQEARLRCSPMKGHSHVYWYRQLPEEGLKFMVYLQKENIIDESGMPKERFSAEFPKEGPSILRIQQVVRGDSAAYFCASSLRTGNTGELFFGEGSRLTVL.